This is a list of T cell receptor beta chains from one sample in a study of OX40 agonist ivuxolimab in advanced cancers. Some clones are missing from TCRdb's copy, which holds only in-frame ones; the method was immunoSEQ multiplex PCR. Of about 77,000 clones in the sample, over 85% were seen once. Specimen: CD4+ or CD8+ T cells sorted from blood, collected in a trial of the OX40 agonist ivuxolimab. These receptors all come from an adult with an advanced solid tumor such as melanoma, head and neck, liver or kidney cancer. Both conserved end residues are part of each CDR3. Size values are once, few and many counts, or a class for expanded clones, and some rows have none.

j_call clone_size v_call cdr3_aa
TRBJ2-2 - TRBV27 CASRPPGGQGLGELFF
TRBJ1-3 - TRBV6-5 CASSGQWGSGNTIYF
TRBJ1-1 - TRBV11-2 CASSSIQGVAEAFF
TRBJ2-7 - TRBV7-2 CASSKEVSRGGTLYEQYF
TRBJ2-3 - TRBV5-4 CASSQGTSVPDTQYF
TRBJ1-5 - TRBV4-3 CASSQVARSNQPQHF
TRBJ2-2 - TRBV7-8 CASTLASTGELFF
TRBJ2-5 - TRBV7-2 CASSLGGTQETQYF
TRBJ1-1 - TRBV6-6 CASSTTGTEAFF
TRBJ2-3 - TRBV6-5 CASSAGVDTQYF
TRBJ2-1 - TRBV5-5 CASSLGPSGAYNEQFF
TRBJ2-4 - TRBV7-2 CASSSAGQGTDIQYF
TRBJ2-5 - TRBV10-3 CAIRRGDQETQYF
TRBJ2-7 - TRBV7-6 CASSLDERREQYF
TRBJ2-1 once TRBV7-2 CASSDPFSDEQFF
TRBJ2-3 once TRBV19 CASSTRQASTDTQYF
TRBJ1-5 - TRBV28 CASSPAPGIYQPQHF
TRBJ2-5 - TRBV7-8 CASSFQTSGGAETQYF
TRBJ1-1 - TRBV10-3 CAISGANTEAFF
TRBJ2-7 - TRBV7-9 CASRGDSAYEQYF
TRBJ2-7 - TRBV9 CASSVGTSGLLEQYF
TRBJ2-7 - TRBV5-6 CASSLGQGHLGEQYF
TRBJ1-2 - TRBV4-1 CASSQLTGKNYGYTF
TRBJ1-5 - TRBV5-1 CASSLGTEDQPQHF
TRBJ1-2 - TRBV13 CASSRARDRIIGYGYTF
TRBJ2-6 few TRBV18 CASSPGAGGANVLTF
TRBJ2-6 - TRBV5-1 CASSLGVFSGANVLTF
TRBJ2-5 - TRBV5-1 CASSLDPSGSETQYF
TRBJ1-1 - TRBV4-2 CASSQDTKENTEAFF
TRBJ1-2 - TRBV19 CASSAGPTTTNYGYTF
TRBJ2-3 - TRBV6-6 CASSYTGQGRYTQYF
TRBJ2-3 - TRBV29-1 CSVGSGGVDTQYF
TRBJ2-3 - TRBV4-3 CASSPMTGGGTDTQYF
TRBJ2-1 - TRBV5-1 CASSLFLAYNEQFF
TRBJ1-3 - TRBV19 CASSGTGGNTIYF
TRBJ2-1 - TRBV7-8 CASTSKTSPTNEQFF
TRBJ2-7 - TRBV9 CASSVVSLREFNEQYF
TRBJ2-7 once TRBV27 CAGPSGGGVPYEQYF
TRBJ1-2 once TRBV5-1 CASSPETGKGFGYTF
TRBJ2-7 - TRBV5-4 CASSSDRSPREQYF
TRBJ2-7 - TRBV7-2 CASSYQGALGYEQYF
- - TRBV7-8 CASSLAGGYEQYF
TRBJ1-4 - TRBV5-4 CASSLDGDRSTIF
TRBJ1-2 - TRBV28 CASRLSGFDGYTF
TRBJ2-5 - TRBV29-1 CSVVVGGTAQYF
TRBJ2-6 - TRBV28 CASSSYRGPGANVLTF
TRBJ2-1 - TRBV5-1 CASSTLGLAGADEQFF